The source of this TCR beta chain is a study of Graves' ophthalmopathy and Graves' hyperthyroidism. Overall study findings and caveats: A model built from 13 signatures distinguished ophthalmopathy from stable hyperthyroidism with 85% to 90% sensitivity and about 80% specificity. Blood contained most expanded thyroid clonotypes exceeding 0.001 frequency.

A few counts support this clonotype. No antigen is known for it. Germline values: CDR1 KGHDR, CDR2 SFDVKD. The V segment lost 2 bases and the J segment 6 bases; nucleotides outside the gene matches: 7. The CDR3 sequence is 15 residues long. The study amplified TCR beta CDR3 regions using RNA transcripts. First-round RT-PCR employed HTBI primers, with a second-round multiplex PCR after it. TCRdb re-derived calls from the multiplex PCR reads in MiXCR, one entry per CDR3 protein. The data show around 590,000 distinct CDR3 sequences, 39% seen once. Orbital computed tomography and thyroid ultrasound, along with TRAb, serum thyroxine and clinical symptoms, underpinned diagnosis.

This clonotype was sampled from an adult man with Graves' hyperthyroidism. The rearrangement uses TRBV24-1 and TRBJ2-3; 7 nucleotides line up with TRBD2. The specimen was peripheral blood or thyroid tissue (not recorded which). Here the CDR3 reads CATSDSTSRPDTQYF. The CDR3 DNA reads as TGTGCCACCAGTGATTCGACTAGCCGCCCTGATACGCAGTATTTT.